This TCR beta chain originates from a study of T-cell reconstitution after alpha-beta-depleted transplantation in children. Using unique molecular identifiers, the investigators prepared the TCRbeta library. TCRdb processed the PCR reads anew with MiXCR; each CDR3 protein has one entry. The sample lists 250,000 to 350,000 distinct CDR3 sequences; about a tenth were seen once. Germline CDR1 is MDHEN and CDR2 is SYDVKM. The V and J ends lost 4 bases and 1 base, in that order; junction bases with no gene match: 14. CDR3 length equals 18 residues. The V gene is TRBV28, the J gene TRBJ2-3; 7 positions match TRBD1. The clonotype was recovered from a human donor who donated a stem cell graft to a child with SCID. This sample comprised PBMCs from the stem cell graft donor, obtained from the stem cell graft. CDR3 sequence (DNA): TGTGCCAGCAGTTCCCACGCAGGGGGTTCGGACGGCACAGATACGCAGTATTTT. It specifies CASSSHAGGSDGTDTQYF.